Listed below are T cell receptor beta chains from one sample, sequenced in a study of graft-versus-host responses after intestinal transplantation. Data came from immunoSEQ multiplex PCR; TCRdb stores just in-frame clones and leaves some out. The table includes more than 9,000 clones, around 84% detected once. The input for sequencing was ileum tissue, taken less than 550 days after intestinal transplant. The receptors derive from a human patient who received an intestinal transplant, so some T cells may come from the graft donor. The CDR3 runs from the conserved cysteine through the conserved F or W. D genes are given only for firm matches. Rows give clone size only sometimes, using once, few, many, or a class for an expanded clone.

15	TRBV6-6	TRBD2	TRBJ2-7	-	TGTGCCAGCAGTTACTCGGGCGGGGGAACCTACGAGCAGTACTTC	CASSYSGGGTYEQYF
16	TRBV23-1	TRBD1	TRBJ1-5	-	TGCGCCAGCAGTCAGATGGACAGGGCTATATATCAGCCCCAGCATTTT	CASSQMDRAIYQPQHF
16	TRBV5-1	TRBD1	TRBJ2-2	-	TGCGCCAGCAGCTTGGGGGACAGCACAAACACCGGGGAGCTGTTTTTT	CASSLGDSTNTGELFF
14	TRBV19	TRBD1	TRBJ2-1	-	TGTGCCAGTAGGGACAGGGGGTCGTACAATGAGCAGTTCTTC	CASRDRGSYNEQFF
16	TRBV4-3	-	TRBJ1-2	-	TGCGCCAGCAGCCAAGATCTCCAGGGAGGGAGCTATGGCTACACCTTC	CASSQDLQGGSYGYTF
14	TRBV30	TRBD1	TRBJ1-2	once	TGTGCCTGGAGTCCTCGACAGGGAATCTATGGCTACACCTTC	CAWSPRQGIYGYTF
13	TRBV11-2	-	TRBJ1-1	-	TGTGCCAGCAGCGCAGGGGTGAACACTGAAGCTTTCTTT	CASSAGVNTEAFF
14	TRBV18	-	TRBJ1-2	-	TGTGCCAGCTCACCAAACACAGGGCTTAGCGGCTACACCTTC	CASSPNTGLSGYTF
15	TRBV6-4	TRBD2	TRBJ2-1	-	TGTGCCAGCAGTGACGGGACTAGCGGGGGTAATGAGCAGTTCTTC	CASSDGTSGGNEQFF
15	TRBV5-1	-	TRBJ1-1	-	TGCGCCAGCAGCTTGATCGGGACACCGAACACTGAAGCTTTCTTT	CASSLIGTPNTEAFF
15	TRBV28	TRBD1	TRBJ2-7	-	TGTGCCATCAATCGCCCCGGGACAGGGGTCTACGAGCAGTACTTC	CAINRPGTGVYEQYF
14	TRBV5-1	-	TRBJ2-7	-	TGCGCCAGCAGCTTGGGGACAGTTACCTACGAGCAGTACTTC	CASSLGTVTYEQYF
16	TRBV6-5	TRBD1	TRBJ1-5	-	TGTGCCAGCAGTTACTCGTGGACAGGGTCACATCAGCCCCAGCATTTT	CASSYSWTGSHQPQHF
15	TRBV19	TRBD2	TRBJ2-1	-	TGTGCCAGTAGCAATTTAGCGGGAGGGGCTCCTGAGCAGTTCTTC	CASSNLAGGAPEQFF